The rows below give T cell receptor beta chains drawn from one sample of a study of blood T cell repertoires in COVID-19. Repertoires were generated with immunoSEQ multiplex PCR, while TCRdb's copy carries only in-frame clones and drops some. The sample comprises about 410,000 clones, roughly 88% of which are singletons, and almost 1.5% rests with the top ten. The source material was peripheral blood. The receptor source for this set is a woman aged 30 to 39 with active or convalescent COVID-19. Both conserved end residues are part of each CDR3. D genes are given only for firm matches. Size is stated for part of the rows, as once, few or many counts, or as a class when the clone is expanded.

TRBJ2-1	NA	NA	TRBV13	TGTGCCAGCAGCTTAGTACTTAACAATGAGCAGTTCTTC	CASSLVLNNEQFF
TRBJ2-7	once	NA	TRBV25-1	TGTGCCAGCAGTGCGGCGGGGTCCTACGAGCAGTACTTC	CASSAAGSYEQYF
TRBJ2-1	NA	NA	TRBV30	TGTGCTCGCGGGAAACAGGGGTCTAATGAGCAGTTCTTC	CARGKQGSNEQFF
TRBJ2-4	NA	TRBD2	TRBV3-1/TRBV3-2	TGTGCCAGCAGCCCCTGGACTAGCGGGGGGACTGGGAACATTCAGTACTTC	CASSPWTSGGTGNIQYF
TRBJ1-6	NA	NA	TRBV28	TGTGCCAGCAGTTTACCACCAGATAATTCACCCCTCCACTTT	CASSLPPDNSPLHF
TRBJ1-2	NA	TRBD1	TRBV7-9	TGTGCCAGCAGCTTAGGGCAGGGGGCAGGCTATGGCTACACCTTC	CASSLGQGAGYGYTF
TRBJ1-1	NA	TRBD1	TRBV12-5	TGTGCTAGTGGTTTGGAACAGGGGACTGAAGCTTTCTTT	CASGLEQGTEAFF
TRBJ2-3	NA	TRBD2	TRBV27	TGTGCCAGCAGTCCCTCCCCGGGACTAGTAATGGCAGATACGCAGTATTTT	CASSPSPGLVMADTQYF
TRBJ1-2	NA	TRBD1	TRBV25-1	TGTGCCAGCAGTGAAGGCGGGACAGGGACATATGGCTACACCTTC	CASSEGGTGTYGYTF
TRBJ1-1	NA	TRBD1	TRBV19	TGTGCCAGTAGTAACCCAACAGGGGGTTTGAACACTGAAGCTTTCTTT	CASSNPTGGLNTEAFF
TRBJ2-7	NA	NA	TRBV7-8	TGTGCCAGCAGCTTCGGGGGTACCTACGAGCAGTACTTC	CASSFGGTYEQYF
TRBJ1-2	NA	TRBD1	TRBV13	TGTGCCAGCAGCGTGGGACAGGGGGGCGGTGGCTACACCTTC	CASSVGQGGGGYTF
TRBJ1-6	NA	NA	TRBV6-5	TGTGCCGTCGGTAGGGCAGGGTCGGACTCACCCCTCCACTTT	CAVGRAGSDSPLHF
TRBJ1-2	NA	NA	TRBV3-1/TRBV3-2	TGTGCCAGCAGCCCCAGTTTGGGGCAGGCCACTAACTATGGCTACACCTTC	CASSPSLGQATNYGYTF
TRBJ1-3	NA	TRBD1	TRBV2	TGTGCCAGCGGGGGACAGGGGGCGCCCGGAAACACCATATATTTT	CASGGQGAPGNTIYF
TRBJ2-5	NA	NA	TRBV9	TGTGCCAGCAGCGTAGACGAGTACCAAGAGACCCAGTACTTC	CASSVDEYQETQYF
TRBJ1-2	few	TRBD1	TRBV4-2	TGTGCCAGCAGCCAAGTAGGGGGCGGGGTTGACAACTATGGCTACACCTTC	CASSQVGGGVDNYGYTF
TRBJ1-2	NA	TRBD1	TRBV10-3	TGTGCCACCGCGGGGGACAGGGACCCGCTAAAGGGCTACACCTTC	CATAGDRDPLKGYTF
TRBJ2-1	NA	NA	TRBV9	TGTGCCAGCAGCTCCGAGACTACAACTTACAATGAGCAGTTCTTC	CASSSETTTYNEQFF
TRBJ2-7	few	NA	TRBV4-1	TGCGCCAGCAGCCCTAGAGGGTACGAGCAGTACTTC	CASSPRGYEQYF
TRBJ1-1	once	TRBD1	TRBV10-2	TGCGCCAGCAGTGAAGGGGGCTACACTGAAGCTTTCTTT	CASSEGGYTEAFF
TRBJ2-7	NA	NA	TRBV6-5	TGTGCCAGCAGTTACCAGGACTGGGGCTACGAGCAGTACTTC	CASSYQDWGYEQYF
TRBJ1-1	NA	NA	TRBV19	TGTGCCAGTAGTATAGGGACCAGGGGAGAAGCTTTCTTT	CASSIGTRGEAFF
TRBJ1-1	NA	NA	TRBV5-1	TGCGCCAGCAGCTTAGCAAGCACCCCCAAGACTGAAGCTTTCTTT	CASSLASTPKTEAFF
TRBJ2-5	NA	NA	TRBV5-1	TGCGCCAGCAGCTCTGGACAAGCCCAAGAGACCCAGTACTTC	CASSSGQAQETQYF
TRBJ2-7	NA	TRBD2	TRBV10-3	TGTGCCATCAGTGAGATAGGGACTAGCGGATCCTACGAGCAGTACTTC	CAISEIGTSGSYEQYF
TRBJ2-2	NA	NA	TRBV27	TGTGCCAGCAGTTTCCGTCGGGAATTAAACACCGGGGAGCTGTTTTTT	CASSFRRELNTGELFF
TRBJ1-6	NA	TRBD1	TRBV2	TGTGCCAGCACGGGACAGGGAGGAAGTAATTCACCCCTCCACTTT	CASTGQGGSNSPLHF
TRBJ1-4	NA	NA	TRBV7-9	TGTGCCAGCAGCTCGTCGATACTCCCCAATGAAAAACTGTTTTTT	CASSSSILPNEKLFF
TRBJ1-1	few	NA	TRBV10-2	TGCGCCAGCAGTGAGTCACCAGGGAACACTGAAGCTTTCTTT	CASSESPGNTEAFF
TRBJ2-3	NA	NA	TRBV12-2	TGTGCAAGTCGCTTAGCGAAGACAGGCCCTACCCTCACAGATACGCAGTATTTT	CASRLAKTGPTLTDTQYF
TRBJ1-1	NA	NA	TRBV28	TGTGCCAGCAGCTTTGTAAACACTGAAGCTTTCTTT	CASSFVNTEAFF
TRBJ1-2	NA	TRBD1	TRBV11-2	TGTGCCAGCAGCACGCCACAGGGGTATGGCTACACCTTC	CASSTPQGYGYTF
TRBJ1-2	NA	NA	TRBV3-1/TRBV3-2	TGTGCCAGCAGCCAAGTCTCTGACTATGGCTACACCTTC	CASSQVSDYGYTF
TRBJ2-1	NA	TRBD2	TRBV3-1/TRBV3-2	TGTGCCAGCAGACGCGCCGGGACTAGCTACAATGAGCAGTTCTTC	CASRRAGTSYNEQFF
TRBJ1-2	NA	NA	TRBV6-5	TGTGCCAGCAGCCTGGACAGCGAGATCTATGGCTACACCTTC	CASSLDSEIYGYTF
TRBJ2-5	NA	TRBD2	TRBV6-6	TGTGCCAGCAGTTACTTGACTAGCGGGGACCAAGAGACCCAGTACTTC	CASSYLTSGDQETQYF
TRBJ1-1	NA	NA	TRBV10-3	TGTGCCATCTTAAGACAGCTGAACACTGAAGCTTTCTTT	CAILRQLNTEAFF
TRBJ1-2	few	NA	TRBV19	TGTGCCAGTAGAAATCCAGGTGTCTATGGCTACACCTTC	CASRNPGVYGYTF
TRBJ1-2	NA	TRBD1	TRBV6-4	TGTGCCAGCAGTGAAGTACCTGGGACAGGGCTTGGCTACACCTTC	CASSEVPGTGLGYTF
TRBJ2-3	NA	NA	TRBV2	TGTGCCAGCAGGGACTATACATCTAGCACAGATACGCAGTATTTT	CASRDYTSSTDTQYF
TRBJ1-4	NA	NA	TRBV20-1	TGCAGTGCTAGTCGCCGGACTAATGAAAAACTGTTTTTT	CSASRRTNEKLFF